This T cell receptor (beta chain) comes out of a study of blood T cell repertoires in COVID-19. Germline V gives CDR1 SGHKS, CDR2 YYEKEE (reference sequence). Trimming at V came to 1 base and at J to 8 bases, leaving 6 bases not matched to a gene. This CDR3 has 14 amino acids. Per the authors' pipeline: Amplified reference gene primers provided the basis for estimating nucleated cell counts. Profiled with immunoSEQ multiplex PCR; TCRdb holds only in-frame clones, not every one. That table supplies the V and J calls and clone size; D and trimming were determined from the DNA. The sample records about 300,000 clones, about nine tenths being singletons.

This chain joins TRBV5-5 and TRBJ2-1; 7 bases are shared with TRBD2. The clonotype was recovered from a woman under 30 who had recovered from COVID-19. Source material: PBMCs or T cells enriched from blood (not recorded which). The CDR3: CASSLWGGRDEQFF. As DNA, the CDR3 is TGTGCCAGCAGCTTGTGGGGAGGGCGCGATGAGCAGTTCTTC.